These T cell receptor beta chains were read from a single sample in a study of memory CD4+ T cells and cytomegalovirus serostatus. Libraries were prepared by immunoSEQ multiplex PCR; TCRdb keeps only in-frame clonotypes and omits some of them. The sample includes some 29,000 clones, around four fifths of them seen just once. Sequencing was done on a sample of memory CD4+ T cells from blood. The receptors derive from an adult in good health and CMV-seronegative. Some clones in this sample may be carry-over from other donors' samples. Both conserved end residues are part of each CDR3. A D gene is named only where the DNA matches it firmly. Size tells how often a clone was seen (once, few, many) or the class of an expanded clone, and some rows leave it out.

CDR3: CASSQGLNTEAFF
DNA: TGTGCCAGCTCACAGGGGTTGAACACTGAAGCTTTCTTT
V: TRBV18
length: 13
size: .
J: TRBJ1-1
D: .

CDR3: CASSSGAYEQYF
DNA: TGTGCCAGCAGTTCAGGGGCCTACGAGCAGTACTTC
V: TRBV6-5
length: 12
size: .
J: TRBJ2-7
D: .

CDR3: CASSTDQGRTEAFF
DNA: TGTGCCAGTAGTACCGATCAGGGGCGCACTGAAGCTTTCTTT
V: TRBV19
length: 14
size: .
J: TRBJ1-1
D: .

CDR3: CAISPGINQPQHF
DNA: TGTGCCATCAGTCCGGGGATCAATCAGCCCCAGCATTTT
V: TRBV10-3
length: 13
size: .
J: TRBJ1-5
D: .

CDR3: CASSSTAGGVARGTQYF
DNA: TGTGCCAGCAGCTCTACAGCGGGGGGGGTTGCCAGGGGTACGCAGTATTTT
V: TRBV7-3
length: 17
size: .
J: TRBJ2-3
D: TRBD2

CDR3: CASSRERETQYF
DNA: TGTGCCAGCAGTCGGGAGAGAGAGACCCAGTACTTC
V: TRBV2
length: 12
size: .
J: TRBJ2-5
D: .

CDR3: CASSFRPAADTQYF
DNA: TGTGCCAGCAGCTTCCGCCCCGCTGCAGATACGCAGTATTTT
V: TRBV7-2
length: 14
size: .
J: TRBJ2-3
D: .

CDR3: CASRLQDLNSYNEQFF
DNA: TGTGCCAGCAGATTACAGGATCTCAACTCCTACAATGAGCAGTTCTTC
V: TRBV2
length: 16
size: .
J: TRBJ2-1
D: .

CDR3: CAWSAPLAKNIQYF
DNA: TGTGCCTGGAGTGCCCCACTAGCCAAAAACATTCAGTACTTC
V: TRBV30
length: 14
size: .
J: TRBJ2-4
D: .

CDR3: CASSGVFTEAFF
DNA: TGTGCCAGCAGTGGGGTTTTCACTGAAGCTTTCTTT
V: TRBV2
length: 12
size: few
J: TRBJ1-1
D: .

CDR3: CAWSVNTYEQYF
DNA: TGTGCCTGGAGTGTTAACACCTACGAGCAGTACTTC
V: TRBV30
length: 12
size: once
J: TRBJ2-7
D: .

CDR3: CATSRVVAGGGETQYF
DNA: TGTGCCACCAGCAGAGTGGTGGCAGGGGGAGGTGAGACCCAGTACTTC
V: TRBV15
length: 16
size: .
J: TRBJ2-5
D: .

CDR3: CSARQETQYF
DNA: TGCAGTGCTAGACAAGAGACCCAGTACTTC
V: TRBV20-1
length: 10
size: .
J: TRBJ2-5
D: .

CDR3: CASSVRNTGELFF
DNA: TGTGCCAGCAGCGTTAGAAACACCGGGGAGCTGTTTTTT
V: TRBV9
length: 13
size: .
J: TRBJ2-2
D: .

CDR3: CASSPGQGGVTYNEQFF
DNA: TGTGCCAGCTCACCGGGACAGGGCGGAGTTACCTACAATGAGCAGTTCTTC
V: TRBV18
length: 17
size: .
J: TRBJ2-1
D: TRBD1